The 24 T cell receptor beta chains presented below share a single source sample, sequenced in a study of T cell responses to AZD1222 COVID-19 vaccine. Here immunoSEQ multiplex PCR was the method, and the copy in TCRdb shows in-frame clones only, minus some. The sample contains over 95,000 clones, 85% to 90% of which appear only once. The sample consisted of peripheral blood, taken on day 0 of AZD1222 vaccination. These receptor sequences come from an adult in good health.

The rearrangement links TRBV6-2 or TRBV6-3 to TRBJ2-7; D gene uncertain. There are 12 residues in the CDR3. The V end lost 3 bases, the J end lost 4 bases, and 7 bases lay between the germline ends. CDR1 and CDR2 from the germline V gene are MNHEY and SVGEGT. The CDR3 sequence is CASSYQLYEQYF. Here the CDR3 DNA reads TGTGCCAGCAGTTATCAATTATACGAGCAGTACTTC.

CDR3 in amino acids: CASSVGGQPHREQYF. The CDR3 bases are TGTGCCAGCAGCGTAGGGGGACAACCACACCGCGAGCAGTACTTC. The genes are TRBV9 and TRBJ2-7; D might be TRBD1 (6 bases). Trimming cost V 0 bases and J 6 bases, with 16 bases left between them. Germline CDR1 is SGDLS and CDR2 is YYNGEE. CDR3 size: 15 residues. The variable domain in full, with the rest retrieved from reference TRBV9 and TRBJ2-7, is DSGVTQTPKHLITATGQRVTLRCSPRSGDLSVYWYQQSLDQGLQFLIQYYNGEERAKGNILERFSAQQFPDLHSELNLSSLELGDSALYFCASSVGGQPHREQYFGPGTRLTVT.

This chain uses TRBV28 with TRBJ2-7, with 9 bases matching TRBD1. Germline loops: CDR1 MDHEN, CDR2 SYDVKM. The CDR3 has 14 amino acids. Losses at the gene ends were 5 bases for V and 6 bases for J; bases not matched to a gene: 8. The CDR3 reads CASSPPGQGTEQYF. Written as DNA, the CDR3 is TGTGCCAGCAGTCCTCCGGGACAGGGAACCGAGCAGTACTTC.

The chain recombines TRBV5-1 with TRBJ1-6; possible D gene TRBD1, 6 bases. The germline V gene has CDR1 SGHRS and CDR2 YFSETQ. The length of the CDR3 is 14 residues. V lost 3 bases to trimming and J lost 5 bases, with 9 bases between them. CDR3 DNA sequence: TGCGCCAGCAGCTCCGGGACACATAATTCACCCCTCCACTTT. Residues: CASSSGTHNSPLHF.

The chain employs TRBV6-6 and TRBJ1-5, with 8 bases lining up with TRBD1. The ends lost 6 bases at V and 6 bases at J; junction bases unmatched: 13. This CDR3 is 16 amino acids long. CDR1 and CDR2 from the germline V gene are MNHNY and SVGAGI (reference sequence). CDR3 nucleotides: TGTGCCAGCAGCCCACCGGGACAGGTTCCTAGTCAGCCCCAGCATTTT. It specifies CASSPPGQVPSQPQHF.

The V call is TRBV7-8, the J call TRBJ1-6; D ambiguous. V lost 5 bases, J lost 10 bases, and 9 bases lay in between. The CDR3 loop spans 12 amino acids. Germline CDR1 SGHVS, CDR2 FQNEAQ. The CDR3 protein is CASSRTDSPLHF. The CDR3 DNA reads TGTGCCAGCAGCCGTACTGACTCACCCCTCCACTTT.

There are a few counts of this clone. The chain carries TRBV30 and TRBJ2-1; 8 bases fit TRBD1. This CDR3 is 14 amino acids long. Germline CDR1 GTSNPN, CDR2 SVGIG (reference sequence). After removal of 1 base from V and 5 bases from J, the junction contained 4 bases not matched to a gene. The CDR3 DNA is TGTGCCTGGAGTGGGGGACAGGTCCACAATGAGCAGTTCTTC. Protein product: CAWSGGQVHNEQFF.

In its sample, this clone was seen a few times. The chain has TRBV19 and TRBJ2-1; 7 nucleotides match TRBD1. Germline-derived CDR1 and CDR2 are LNHDA and SQIVND (reference sequence). V gave up 7 bases and J gave up 0 bases; unmatched junction bases: 6. This CDR3 comprises 15 residues. The CDR3 region is CASTQDRSSYNEQFF. Here the CDR3 DNA reads TGTGCCAGTACCCAGGACAGGAGCTCCTACAATGAGCAGTTCTTC.

The rearrangement joins TRBV18 to TRBJ2-4; tentatively, D is TRBD1 (5 bases). Trimming stripped 0 bases from V and 0 bases from J, with 9 bases between. Germline V gene lookup returns CDR1 KGHSH and CDR2 LQKENI. This CDR3 is 16 amino acids long. The CDR3 spells CASSPPKTAAKNIQYF. CDR3 nucleotide sequence: TGTGCCAGCTCACCACCGAAGACAGCAGCCAAAAACATTCAGTACTTC. The variable domain in full, with the rest retrieved from reference TRBV18 and TRBJ2-4, is NAGVMQNPRHLVRRRGQEARLRCSPMKGHSHVYWYRQLPEEGLKFMVYLQKENIIDESGMPKERFSAEFPKEGPSILRIQQVVRGDSAAYFCASSPPKTAAKNIQYFGAGTRLSVL.

The CDR3 loop is CASRPGTTTVNEQFF. The CDR3 DNA is TGTGCCAGCAGACCCGGGACTACCACTGTCAATGAGCAGTTCTTC. The genes are TRBV5-4 and TRBJ2-1; TRBD2 agrees at 7 bases. V gave up 5 bases and J gave up 6 bases; unmatched junction bases: 11. From germline, CDR1 is SGHNT and CDR2 YYREEE (reference sequence). The CDR3 spans 15 residues.

V is TRBV18 and J is TRBJ1-6, with D possibly matching TRBD1 (5 bases). The CDR3 sequence is 13 residues long. Trimming cost V 3 bases and J 7 bases, with 7 bases left between them. CDR1 and CDR2 from the germline V gene are KGHSH and LQKENI. The CDR3 is CASSPGPNSPLHF. The CDR3 region has the DNA TGTGCCAGCTCACCGGGGCCGAATTCACCCCTCCACTTT. The variable domain in full, with the rest retrieved from reference TRBV18 and TRBJ1-6, is NAGVMQNPRHLVRRRGQEARLRCSPMKGHSHVYWYRQLPEEGLKFMVYLQKENIIDESGMPKERFSAEFPKEGPSILRIQQVVRGDSAAYFCASSPGPNSPLHFGNGTRLTVT.

DNA for the CDR3: TGTGCCAGCAGCGTGTGGGGAACCGGGGAGCTGTTTTTT. It yields the protein CASSVWGTGELFF. V and J are TRBV9 and TRBJ2-2; no definite D call. V was trimmed by 2 bases and J by 5 bases, leaving 7 bases between them. The germline gives CDR1 SGDLS, CDR2 YYNGEE. The CDR3 spans 13 residues.

CDR3 DNA sequence: TGTGCCAGCGAACAGGGGGGACCGAACACTGAAGCTTTCTTT. This translates into CASEQGGPNTEAFF. This chain joins TRBV2 and TRBJ1-1; 8 positions match TRBD1. V lost 8 bases, J lost 1 base, and 6 bases stayed unmatched. Germline-derived CDR1 and CDR2 are SNHLY and FYNNEI. The length of the CDR3 is 14 residues. Looking up the rest from reference TRBV2 and TRBJ1-1 gives the full variable domain: EPEVTQTPSHQVTQMGQEVILRCVPISNHLYFYWYRQILGQKVEFLVSFYNNEISEKSEIFDDQFSVERPDGSNFTLKIRSTKLEDSAMYFCASEQGGPNTEAFFGQGTRLTVV.

This chain connects TRBV7-9 to TRBJ1-1; no clear D. The CDR3 has 11 amino acids. V was pared by 3 bases and J by 7 bases, with 6 bases between. Germline CDR1 and CDR2: SEHNR and FQNEAQ (reference sequence). CDR3 amino acids: CASSFTSEAFF. In DNA, the CDR3 is TGTGCCAGCAGCTTCACCAGTGAAGCTTTCTTT.

The V gene is TRBV7-9, the J gene TRBJ1-6; the D gene is possibly TRBD1 (5 bases). Germline V gene lookup returns CDR1 SEHNR and CDR2 FQNEAQ (reference sequence). The CDR3 has 15 residues. Trimming took 5 bases from V and 0 from J, leaving 8 bases between them. CDR3 loop: CASSPGSSYNSPLHF. CDR3 bases: TGTGCCAGCAGCCCAGGGAGCTCCTATAATTCACCCCTCCACTTT. The whole variable domain, remainder taken from reference TRBV7-9 and TRBJ1-6, is DTGVSQNPRHKITKRGQNVTFRCDPISEHNRLYWYRQTLGQGPEFLTYFQNEAQLEKSRLLSDRFSAERPKGSFSTLEIQRTEQGDSAMYLCASSPGSSYNSPLHFGNGTRLTVT.

Only one count was recorded for this clone. The rearrangement uses TRBV28 and TRBJ1-1, with D perhaps matching TRBD1 (5 bases). V was cut by 3 bases and J by 6 bases, with 23 bases left in between. The CDR3 has 17 amino acids. Germline CDR1 is MDHEN and CDR2 is SYDVKM. CDR3 bases: TGTGCCAGCAGTTTCCCGCAACTCCCGGGGCCTGGGGCTGAAGCTTTCTTT. It translates to CASSFPQLPGPGAEAFF.

The rearrangement uses TRBV6-4 and TRBJ2-1, with 7 bases lining up with TRBD2. V lost 4 bases and J lost 0; bases outside the gene matches: 6. Germline lookup yields CDR1 MRHNA and CDR2 SNTAGT. CDR3 length: 16 amino acids. The CDR3 sequence: CASSALLASSYNEQFF. The CDR3 nucleotides are TGTGCCAGCAGTGCCTTACTAGCGTCCTCCTACAATGAGCAGTTCTTC.

This clone was found once. As DNA, the CDR3 is TGTGCCAGCGGGACTAGCTGGGCTGAGCAGTTCTTC. This encodes CASGTSWAEQFF. V and J are TRBV10-3 and TRBJ2-1; 9 bases line up with TRBD2. The CDR3 sequence is 12 residues long. The germline gives CDR1 ENHRY, CDR2 SYGVKD. V was pared by 10 bases and J by 9 bases, with 7 bases of the junction left unmatched.

J is TRBJ2-3 and V is TRBV28; 9 bases map to TRBD2. CDR1 MDHEN and CDR2 SYDVKM come from the germline V gene. The CDR3 sequence is 19 residues long. V gave up 6 bases and J gave up 1 base; unmatched junction bases: 17. CDR3 in DNA: TGTGCCAGCAGCCTGCGAATACCCATAGCGGGAGTAGGCACAGATACGCAGTATTTT. It yields the protein CASSLRIPIAGVGTDTQYF.

The CDR3 sequence is CSVTASTMTDTQYF. CDR3 in DNA: TGCAGCGTGACGGCTAGCACTATGACAGATACGCAGTATTTT. This chain joins TRBV29-1 and TRBJ2-3; TRBD2 is a possible D gene (5 bases). The germline V gene has CDR1 SQVTM and CDR2 ANQGSEA. This CDR3 has 14 amino acids. Deletions cut 6 bases from V and 3 bases from J, with 16 bases between.

The rearrangement uses TRBV6-2 or TRBV6-3 and TRBJ1-3, with 7 nucleotides matching TRBD1. The CDR3 totals 18 residues. Germline-derived CDR1 and CDR2 are MNHEY and SVGEGT. The J segment lost 2 bases and the V segment lost 2 bases, leaving 12 bases of the junction unmatched. CDR3 residues: CASSYASRQGNPGNTIYF. In DNA form, the CDR3 reads TGTGCCAGCAGTTACGCCAGTCGACAGGGAAATCCTGGAAACACCATATATTTT.

J is TRBJ2-2 and V is TRBV28; maybe TRBD1 (6 bases). This CDR3 region has 15 residues. Germline V gene lookup returns CDR1 MDHEN and CDR2 SYDVKM. The ends were cut back, 8 bases at V and 2 bases at J, with 15 bases in the middle. The CDR3 bases are TGTGCCAGCCTTACAGGGTCGGGAAACACCGGGGAGCTGTTTTTT. Amino acid sequence: CASLTGSGNTGELFF. Drawing the rest from reference TRBV28 and TRBJ2-2, the complete variable domain is DVKVTQSSRYLVKRTGEKVFLECVQDMDHENMFWYRQDPGLGLRLIYFSYDVKMKEKGDIPEGYSVSREKKERFSLILESASTNQTSMYLCASLTGSGNTGELFFGEGSRLTVL.

The chain links TRBV2 to TRBJ2-1; D remains ambiguous. This CDR3 region has 14 residues. CDR1 is SNHLY and CDR2 is FYNNEI in the germline V gene. V was cut by 2 bases and J by 10 bases, with 15 bases left in between. CDR3 nucleotide sequence: TGTGCCAGCAGTGAACGGCAGCGCCATGGGGAGCAGTTCTTC. Protein product: CASSERQRHGEQFF.

The chain is built from TRBV7-9 and TRBJ2-7; 8 positions agree with TRBD1. The CDR3 extends over 14 amino acids. CDR1 SEHNR and CDR2 FQNEAQ come from the germline V gene (reference sequence). Losses at the gene ends were 5 bases for V and 2 bases for J; bases not matched to a gene: 5. CDR3 sequence: CASSPGQGPYEQYF. In DNA form, the CDR3 reads TGTGCCAGCAGCCCAGGACAGGGACCCTACGAGCAGTACTTC.